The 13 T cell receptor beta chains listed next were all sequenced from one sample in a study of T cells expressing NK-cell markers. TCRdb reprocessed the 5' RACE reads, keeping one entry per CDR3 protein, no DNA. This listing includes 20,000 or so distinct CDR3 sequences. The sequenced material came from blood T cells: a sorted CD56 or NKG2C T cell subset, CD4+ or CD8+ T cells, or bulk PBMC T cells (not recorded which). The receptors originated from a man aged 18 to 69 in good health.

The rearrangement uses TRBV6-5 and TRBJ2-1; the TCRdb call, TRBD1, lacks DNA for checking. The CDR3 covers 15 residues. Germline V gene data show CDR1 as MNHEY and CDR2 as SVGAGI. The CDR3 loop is CASSNGQGVVDEQFF.

CDR3 loop: CASSWGTGEAEAFF. J is TRBJ1-1 and V is TRBV5-6; TCRdb picks TRBD1, but there is no DNA to check that call. Germline V gene sequence: CDR1 SGHDT, CDR2 YYEEEE. CDR3 length equals 14 residues. The full variable domain, rest sourced from reference TRBV5-6 and TRBJ1-1, is DAGVTQSPTHLIKTRGQQVTLRCSPKSGHDTVSWYQQALGQGPQFIFQYYEEEERQRGNFPDRFSGHQFPNYSSELNVNALLLGDSALYLCASSWGTGEAEAFFGQGTRLTVV.

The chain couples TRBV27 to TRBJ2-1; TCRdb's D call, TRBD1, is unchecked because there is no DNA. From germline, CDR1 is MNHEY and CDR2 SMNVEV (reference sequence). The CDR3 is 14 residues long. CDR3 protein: CASGTGQGVNEQFF.

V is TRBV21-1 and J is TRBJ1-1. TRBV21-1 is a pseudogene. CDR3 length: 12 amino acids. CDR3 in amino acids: CASSKLGTEAFF.

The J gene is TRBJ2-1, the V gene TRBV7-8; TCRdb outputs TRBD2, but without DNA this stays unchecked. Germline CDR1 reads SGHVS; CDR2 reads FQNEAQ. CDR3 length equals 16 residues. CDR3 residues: CASSFEAGGLYNEQFF.

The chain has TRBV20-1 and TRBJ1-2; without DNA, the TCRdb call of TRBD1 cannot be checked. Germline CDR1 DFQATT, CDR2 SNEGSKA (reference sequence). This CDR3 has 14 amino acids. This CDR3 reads CSASWAGPNYGYTF.

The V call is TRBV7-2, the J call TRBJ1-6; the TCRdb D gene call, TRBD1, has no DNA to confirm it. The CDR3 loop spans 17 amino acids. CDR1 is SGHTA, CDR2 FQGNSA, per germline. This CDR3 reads CASSLTYGTAKNSPLHF.

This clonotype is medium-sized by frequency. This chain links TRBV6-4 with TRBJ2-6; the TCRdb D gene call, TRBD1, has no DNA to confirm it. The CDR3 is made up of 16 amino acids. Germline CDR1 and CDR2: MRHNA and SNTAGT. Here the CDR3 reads CASSAHGGQGANVLTF.

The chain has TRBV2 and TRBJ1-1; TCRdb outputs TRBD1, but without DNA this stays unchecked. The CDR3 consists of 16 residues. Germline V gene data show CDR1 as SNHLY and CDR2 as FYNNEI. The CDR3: CATRGLGIQGISEAFF.

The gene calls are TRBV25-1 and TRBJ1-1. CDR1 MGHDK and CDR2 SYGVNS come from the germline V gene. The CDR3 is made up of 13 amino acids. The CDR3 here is CASSVGSHTEAFF.

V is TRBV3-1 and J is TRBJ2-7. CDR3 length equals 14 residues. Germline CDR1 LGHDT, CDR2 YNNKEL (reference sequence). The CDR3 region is CASSARQGPYEQYF.

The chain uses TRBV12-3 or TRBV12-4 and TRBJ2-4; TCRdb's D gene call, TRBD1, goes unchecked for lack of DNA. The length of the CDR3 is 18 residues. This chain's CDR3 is CASSFIWDRELAKNIQYF.

The chain's CDR3 is CASSQDPARHEQYF. The chain couples TRBV3-1 to TRBJ2-7. Germline CDR1 reads LGHDT; CDR2 reads YNNKEL (reference sequence). The CDR3 totals 14 residues.